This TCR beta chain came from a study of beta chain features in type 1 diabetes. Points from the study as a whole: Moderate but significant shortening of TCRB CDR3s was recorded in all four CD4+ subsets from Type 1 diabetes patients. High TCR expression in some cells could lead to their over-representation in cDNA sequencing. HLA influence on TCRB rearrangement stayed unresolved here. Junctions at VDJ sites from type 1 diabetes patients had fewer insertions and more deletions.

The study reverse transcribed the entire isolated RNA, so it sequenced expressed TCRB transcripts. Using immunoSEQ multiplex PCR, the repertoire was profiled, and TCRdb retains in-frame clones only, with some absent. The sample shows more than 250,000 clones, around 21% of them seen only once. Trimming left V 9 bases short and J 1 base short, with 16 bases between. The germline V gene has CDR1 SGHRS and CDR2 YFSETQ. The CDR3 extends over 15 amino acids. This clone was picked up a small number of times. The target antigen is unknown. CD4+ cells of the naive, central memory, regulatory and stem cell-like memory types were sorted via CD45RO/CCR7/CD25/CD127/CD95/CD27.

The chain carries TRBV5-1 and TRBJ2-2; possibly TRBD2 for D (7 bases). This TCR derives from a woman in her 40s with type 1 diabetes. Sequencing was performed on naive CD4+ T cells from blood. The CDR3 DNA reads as TGCGCCACCGCCTTGGGGGGGCGGAACACCGGGGAGCTGTTTTTT. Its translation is CATALGGRNTGELFF.